The clone carrying this TCR beta chain appeared many times. CDR3 length: 13 amino acids. The germline CDR1 and CDR2 sequences are DFQATT and SNEGSKA (reference sequence). The V gene lost 7 bases and the J gene lost 0 bases, with 10 bases spanning the gap. The record originates from a study of T-cell memory formation after mild COVID-19. Study-level background: TCR clustering was largely donor specific.

TCRdb re-called the 5' RACE reads through MiXCR, storing one row per CDR3 protein. The repertoire holds 30,000 to 35,000 distinct CDR3 sequences, with under 8% as singletons. This chain connects TRBV20-1 to TRBJ1-5; D unclear. Sequencing was performed on PBMCs or a T cell subset sorted from them (not recorded which). This clonotype was obtained from a young man who had mild COVID-19 (a few samples of this study predate the infection). Cell type and time point are not known. CDR3 loop: CSVSPGSNQPQHF. CDR3 DNA sequence: TGCAGTGTATCCCCGGGTAGCAATCAGCCCCAGCATTTT.